Below are 20 T cell receptor beta chains sequenced from a single sample in a study of glioma-infiltrating T cells. Using RNA template, CDR3s of TCR alpha and beta were amplified with iRepertoire arm-PCR. TCRdb re-called the multiplex PCR reads with MiXCR, one entry per CDR3 protein. Of roughly 120,000 distinct CDR3 sequences in the sample, roughly 25% are singletons; the top ten hold roughly 15%. Sequenced: glioma tissue, nonneoplastic brain tissue, or PBMCs (not recorded which). These receptors came from a human donor with low-grade glioma or glioblastoma, undergoing nonglioma brain surgery, or in good health (not recorded which).

This clonotype was recorded at least ten times. J is TRBJ1-5 and V is TRBV19; TRBD1 might be the D (6 bases). CDR1 and CDR2 from the germline V gene are LNHDA and SQIVND (reference sequence). CDR3 length: 14 amino acids. The V end lost 3 bases, the J end lost 3 bases, and 9 bases lay between the germline ends. Here the CDR3 DNA reads TGTGCCAGTAGTATCAGGGGAAACAATCAGCCCCAGCATTTT. It codes for CASSIRGNNQPQHF. The full variable domain, rest sourced from reference TRBV19 and TRBJ1-5, is DGGITQSPKYLFRKEGQNVTLSCEQNLNHDAMYWYRQDPGQGLRLIYYSQIVNDFQKGDIAEGYSVSREKKESFPLTVTSAQKNPTAFYLCASSIRGNNQPQHFGDGTRLSIL.

About this clonotype: This may stem from a read error, because a much larger clone lies one nucleotide away. The chain combines TRBV11-2 with TRBJ2-3; D may be TRBD2 (6 bases). The CDR3 has 14 residues. From germline, CDR1 is SGHAT and CDR2 FQNNGV. CDR3 sequence (DNA): TGTGCCAGCAGCCGGACCGGGACTTCTAGAGATCAGTGTTTT. It codes for CASSRTGTSRDQCF.

This clonotype was recorded at least ten times. The chain couples TRBV7-2 to TRBJ1-3, with 8 bases matching TRBD1. The CDR3 runs to 16 residues. Germline CDR1 SGHTA, CDR2 FQGNSA. Trimming at V came to 2 bases and at J to 4 bases, leaving 7 bases not matched to a gene. The CDR3, as DNA: TGTGCCAGCAGCTTATCGGCCGGGACAGGCGGAAACACCATATATTTT. This codes for CASSLSAGTGGNTIYF.

This clonotype turned up a few times. V usage is TRBV3-1 and J usage is TRBJ2-7, with 11 bases fitting TRBD2. Germline V gives CDR1 LGHDT, CDR2 YNNKEL (reference sequence). With V trimmed by 0 bases and J by 2 bases, 6 bases remained unmatched. The CDR3 loop spans 17 amino acids. The CDR3 nucleotides are TGTGCCAGCAGCCAAGAGGGCCCACTAGCGGGGGCCTACGAGCAGTACTTC. This translates into CASSQEGPLAGAYEQYF.

Regarding this clonotype: With a much larger clone just one base away, this may be a read error. This chain links TRBV18 with TRBJ2-3; 7 nucleotides align to TRBD2. CDR1 and CDR2 (germline): KGHSH, LQKENI. The V segment lost 1 base and the J segment 4 bases; nucleotides outside the gene matches: 8. The CDR3 length is 16 residues. CDR3 residues: CASSPLEGGPADTQYF. In DNA form, the CDR3 reads TGTGCCAGCTCACCACTAGAGGGAGGGCCCGCAGATACGCAGTATTTT.

On this clonotype: One junction end does not reproduce the germline sequence, and a read error may be involved. V usage is TRBV24-1 and J usage is TRBJ2-1, with D tentatively TRBD2 (5 bases). The germline gives CDR1 KGHDR, CDR2 SFDVKD. The CDR3 spans 13 residues. For the CDR3, the DNA is TGTGCCACCAATGATTCGGCGTCGGGGGAGCAGTTCTTC. Protein sequence: CATNDSASGEQFF.

This clonotype was seen at least ten times. This chain connects TRBV25-1 to TRBJ1-2; 7 bases line up with TRBD1. Germline trimming cut 2 bases from V and 8 bases from J; bases unmatched to any gene: 5. Germline V gives CDR1 MGHDK, CDR2 SYGVNS. The length of the CDR3 is 13 residues. CDR3 coding DNA: TGTGCCAGCAGTGAACAGGGGGATCGGGGCTACACCTTC. It codes for CASSEQGDRGYTF.

This clonotype was recorded many times. This chain joins TRBV7-2 and TRBJ2-3, with D perhaps matching TRBD2 (5 bases). Germline values: CDR1 SGHTA, CDR2 FQGNSA. The V end was cut by 5 bases, the J end by 5 bases, with 11 bases between. The CDR3 contains 13 residues. This CDR3 reads CASSPSAGDTQYF. DNA of the CDR3: TGTGCCAGCAGCCCTTCGGCGGGAGATACGCAGTATTTT.

There are a few counts of this clonotype. The V and J genes are TRBV7-2 and TRBJ2-3; 7 bases are a match to TRBD2. The germline gives CDR1 SGHTA, CDR2 FQGNSA. The CDR3 spans 17 residues. V shed 5 bases and J 2 bases; nucleotides not matched to a gene: 13. The CDR3 DNA is TGTGCCAGCAGCGTAGTCCTCGCGGGAGCGGTCACAGATACGCAGTATTTT. This codes for CASSVVLAGAVTDTQYF.

As to this clonotype: This may stem from a read error, because a much larger clone lies one nucleotide away. The rearrangement uses TRBV6-1 and TRBJ2-7; 10 nucleotides agree with TRBD1. Per the germline V gene, CDR1 is MNHNS and CDR2 is SASEGT. V lost 7 bases, J lost 6 bases, and 9 bases stayed unmatched. This CDR3 comprises 14 residues. CDR3 residues: CASTNRDRGSEQYF. In DNA, the CDR3 is TGTGCCAGCACGAATCGGGACAGGGGTTCCGAGCAGTACTTC.

This clonotype was seen ten or more times. CDR3 loop: CSASDRGVHGYTF. The DNA of the CDR3 is TGCAGTGCTAGCGACAGGGGGGTCCATGGCTACACCTTC. The V gene is TRBV20-1, the J gene TRBJ1-2; 9 bases fit TRBD1. Looked up from germline, CDR1 is DFQATT and CDR2 is SNEGSKA (reference sequence). J was trimmed by 6 bases and V by 3 bases; bases with no gene match: 5. This CDR3 is built from 13 residues.

The CDR3 region has the DNA TGTGCCAGTAGACTCGGAGCGTCCCAAGAGACCCAGTACTTC. It encodes CASRLGASQETQYF. This rearrangement joins TRBV10-3 to TRBJ2-5; D unresolved. V was clipped by 10 bases and J by 1 base, with 16 bases between them. CDR1 ENHRY and CDR2 SYGVKD come from the germline V gene. CDR3 length equals 14 residues.

This chain joins TRBV19 and TRBJ2-7; D not resolved. V gave up 5 bases and J gave up 2 bases, with 10 bases separating them. Per the germline V gene, CDR1 is LNHDA and CDR2 is SQIVND (reference sequence). The CDR3 has 13 amino acids. CDR3 DNA: TGTGCCAGTAGTCCTTGGATACCCTACGAGCAGTACTTC. As protein: CASSPWIPYEQYF.

This clonotype showed up many times. This sequence joins TRBV16 and TRBJ2-7; 8 bases match TRBD1. Per the germline V gene, CDR1 is KGHSY and CDR2 is FQNENV. The CDR3 length is 15 residues. Unmatched junction bases numbered 12, after V lost 4 bases and J lost 7 bases. CDR3 protein: CASSPDRDRPGEQYF. The CDR3 nucleotides are TGTGCCAGCAGCCCAGACCGGGACAGGCCGGGGGAGCAGTACTTC.

This clonotype was detected ten times or more. The chain joins TRBV27 to TRBJ2-7; 8 nucleotides line up with TRBD2. V dropped 6 bases and J dropped 2; count of bases not matched to a gene: 9. CDR3 length equals 15 residues. The germline V gene encodes CDR1 MNHEY and CDR2 SMNVEV (reference sequence). CDR3 DNA: TGTGCCAGCAGCCGATCGGGAGGGGCCCCCTACGAGCAGTACTTC. Translation gives CASSRSGGAPYEQYF.

This clonotype showed up many times. The CDR3: CASSQVAGGITDTQYF. In nucleotides, the CDR3 is TGTGCCAGCAGCCAAGTAGCAGGGGGTATCACAGATACGCAGTATTTT. The V call is TRBV3-1, the J call TRBJ2-3; 7 bases are a match to TRBD1. V lost 1 base to trimming and J lost 2 bases; unmatched junction nucleotides: 6. The germline gives CDR1 LGHDT, CDR2 YNNKEL (reference sequence). The CDR3 spans 16 residues.

For this clonotype: Given a much more abundant clone one base away, this may be a read error. The chain links TRBV28 to TRBJ1-2; TRBD1 matches at 8 bases. The CDR3 contains 14 residues. CDR1 is MDHEN, CDR2 SYDVKM, per germline. V was pared by 5 bases and J by 9 bases, with 11 bases of the junction left unmatched. CDR3 sequence reads: CASSRLRDRPCYTF. The DNA for the CDR3 is TGTGCCAGCAGTCGCCTCCGGGACAGGCCTTGCTACACCTTC.

This clonotype has only one observation. A much more abundant neighbour one base away suggests this may be a read error. V and J are TRBV14 and TRBJ2-7; D remains ambiguous. The V end was cut by 2 bases, the J end by 7 bases, with 12 bases between. Per germline, CDR1 SGHDN and CDR2 FVKESK. This CDR3 has 13 amino acids. CDR3 sequence (DNA): TGTGCCAGCAGCCAAACAATGGTACGGGAGCAGTACTTC. Amino acid sequence: CASSQTMVREQYF. Combining the CDR3 with reference TRBV14 and TRBJ2-7 gives the whole variable domain EAGVTQFPSHSVIEKGQTVTLRCDPISGHDNLYWYRRVMGKEIKFLLHFVKESKQDESGMPNNRFLAERTGGTYSTLKVQPAELEDSGVYFCASSQTMVREQYFGPGTRLTVT.

Ten or more counts support this clonotype. V usage is TRBV18 and J usage is TRBJ2-7; weak D call: TRBD2 (5 bases). Looked up from germline, CDR1 is KGHSH and CDR2 is LQKENI. CDR3 length: 14 residues. Trimming shortened V by 3 bases and J by 7 bases, and 16 bases separated the two germline ends. Written as DNA, the CDR3 is TGTGCCAGCTCACCGAGTGAAGCGAGAGGGGAGCAGTACTTC. Its protein is CASSPSEARGEQYF.

At least ten counts were recorded for this clonotype. The V call is TRBV2, the J call TRBJ2-1; 10 nucleotides line up with TRBD1. V shed 3 bases, J shed 8 bases, and the junction held 7 bases outside the gene matches. The CDR3 covers 15 residues. Germline values: CDR1 SNHLY, CDR2 FYNNEI. CDR3 in amino acids: CASSEDRGIYDEQFF. Here the CDR3 DNA reads TGTGCCAGCAGTGAGGACAGGGGGATTTACGATGAGCAGTTCTTC.